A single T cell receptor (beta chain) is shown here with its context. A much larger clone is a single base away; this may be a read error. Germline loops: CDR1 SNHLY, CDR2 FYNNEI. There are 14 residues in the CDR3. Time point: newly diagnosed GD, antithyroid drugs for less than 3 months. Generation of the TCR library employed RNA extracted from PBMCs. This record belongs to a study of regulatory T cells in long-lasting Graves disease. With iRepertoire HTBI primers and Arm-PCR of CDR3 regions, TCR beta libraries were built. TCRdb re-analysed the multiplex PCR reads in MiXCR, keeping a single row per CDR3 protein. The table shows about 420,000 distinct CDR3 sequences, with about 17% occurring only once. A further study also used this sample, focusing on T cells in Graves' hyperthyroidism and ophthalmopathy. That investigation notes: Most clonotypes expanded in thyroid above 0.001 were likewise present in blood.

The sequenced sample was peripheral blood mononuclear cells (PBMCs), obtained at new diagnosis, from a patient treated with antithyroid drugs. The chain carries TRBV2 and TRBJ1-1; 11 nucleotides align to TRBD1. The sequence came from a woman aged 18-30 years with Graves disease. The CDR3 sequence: CACSTGQGVTEAFF. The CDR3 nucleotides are TGTGCCTGCAGCACGGGACAGGGGGTTACTGAAGCTTTCTTT.